Listed below are T cell receptor beta chains from one sample, sequenced in a study of cytomegalovirus exposure and HLA in healthy donors. The protocol was immunoSEQ multiplex PCR, while the TCRdb copy is restricted to in-frame clones and leaves out a portion. The sample includes roughly 120,000 clones, 81% of them seen just once. Specimen: PBMCs. Receptors originate from a woman aged 35 to 49 in good health and CMV-seronegative. The CDR3 runs from the conserved cysteine through the conserved F or W. A D gene is named only where the DNA matches it firmly. A clone size is listed for some rows: how often the clone was seen (once, few, many), or a class if it is expanded.

TRBJ2-7,NA,NA,TRBV18,CASSPSTGRYEQYF,TGTGCCAGCTCACCATCGACAGGGAGGTACGAGCAGTACTTC
TRBJ2-3,TRBD2,NA,TRBV9,CASSGITSGASDTQYF,TGTGCCAGCAGCGGGATAACTAGCGGGGCCTCAGATACGCAGTATTTT
TRBJ1-1,TRBD1,NA,TRBV5-1,CASKFTGAMNTEAFF,TGCGCCAGCAAATTTACAGGGGCAATGAACACTGAAGCTTTCTTT
TRBJ1-2,NA,NA,TRBV5-6,CASSPGRGGGGYTF,TGTGCCAGCAGCCCGGGCCGGGGAGGGGGAGGCTACACCTTC
TRBJ1-4,TRBD1,NA,TRBV5-8,CASSRVQGARTNEKLFF,TGTGCCAGCAGCCGGGTACAGGGGGCGCGGACTAATGAAAAACTGTTTTTT
TRBJ2-7,NA,once,TRBV6-5,CASSSPRGFSYEQYF,TGTGCCAGCAGTTCTCCTCGGGGATTCTCCTACGAGCAGTACTTC
TRBJ2-1,NA,NA,TRBV27,CASSLLQGVEQFF,TGTGCCAGCAGTTTATTACAGGGAGTCGAGCAGTTCTTC
TRBJ1-4,TRBD1,NA,TRBV5-6,CASSLVDRGGEKLFF,TGTGCCAGCAGCTTGGTTGACAGGGGCGGAGAAAAACTGTTTTTT
TRBJ2-1,NA,few,TRBV5-4,CASSLVGRIDEQFF,TGTGCCAGCAGCTTGGTGGGGAGGATCGATGAGCAGTTCTTC
TRBJ2-5,TRBD2,NA,TRBV7-3,CASSSGTMAPETQYF,TGTGCCAGCAGCTCGGGGACTATGGCCCCAGAGACCCAGTACTTC
TRBJ2-3,NA,NA,TRBV6-1,CASSGLTRTDTQYF,TGTGCCAGCAGTGGGCTAACGCGGACAGATACGCAGTATTTT
TRBJ2-7,TRBD2,NA,TRBV7-9,CASSSTGTSAYEQYF,TGTGCCAGCAGCTCGACCGGGACTAGCGCCTACGAGCAGTACTTC
TRBJ1-1,NA,NA,TRBV12-5,CASSGVMDTEAFF,TGTGCTAGCTCAGGGGTTATGGACACTGAAGCTTTCTTT
TRBJ2-7,NA,NA,TRBV7-4,CASSFWAGTNEQYF,TGTGCCAGCAGTTTCTGGGCGGGCACGAACGAGCAGTACTTC
TRBJ1-2,TRBD1,few,TRBV5-6,CASSFGQGIGGYTF,TGTGCCAGCAGCTTCGGACAGGGGATCGGTGGCTACACCTTC
TRBJ2-1,TRBD2,NA,TRBV9,CATHGTSGSDEQFF,TGTGCCACCCATGGGACTAGCGGGAGCGATGAGCAGTTCTTC
TRBJ2-3,NA,NA,TRBV7-6,CASSERQLDSRTVEQYF,TGTGCCAGCAGCGAACGACAACTGGACAGCCGCACGGTGGAGCAGTATTTT
TRBJ1-2,NA,NA,TRBV30,CAESNCGAQIGYTF,TGTGCCGAATCGAATTGCGGGGCGCAGATTGGCTACACCTTC
TRBJ2-3,NA,NA,TRBV13,CASSLGLGFLDTQYF,TGTGCCAGCAGCCTGGGACTGGGGTTTTTGGATACGCAGTATTTT
TRBJ1-1,NA,NA,TRBV18,CASSPRAVGLGNTEAFF,TGTGCCAGCTCACCCAGGGCAGTTGGTCTTGGGAACACTGAAGCTTTCTTT
TRBJ1-5,NA,once,TRBV7-9,CASSLVGGQPQHF,TGTGCCAGCAGCCTCGTAGGAGGGCAGCCCCAGCATTTT
TRBJ1-2,NA,NA,TRBV5-1,CASSPRASTGINYGYTF,TGCGCCAGCAGCCCTAGGGCGAGTACAGGGATAAACTATGGCTACACCTTC
TRBJ1-2,TRBD1,NA,TRBV7-9,CASSLVSAGGYGYTF,TGTGCCAGCAGCTTAGTATCGGCAGGGGGCTATGGCTACACCTTC
TRBJ2-5,NA,NA,TRBV4-1,CASSHQGETQYF,TGCGCCAGCAGCCATCAGGGAGAGACCCAGTACTTC
TRBJ2-1,NA,few,TRBV18,CASSPSAGYNEQFF,TGTGCCAGCTCACCAAGTGCGGGGTACAATGAGCAGTTCTTC
TRBJ2-3,TRBD2,NA,TRBV9,CASSVELAGGRTSTDTQYF,TGTGCCAGCAGCGTAGAACTAGCGGGGGGCCGGACTAGCACAGATACGCAGTATTTT
TRBJ1-4,NA,NA,TRBV2,CASSAGTNEKLFF,TGTGCCAGCAGTGCGGGGACTAATGAAAAACTGTTTTTT
TRBJ1-1,NA,NA,TRBV19,CASSPSGVLPTEAFF,TGTGCCAGTAGTCCCTCAGGGGTTTTGCCGACTGAAGCTTTCTTT
TRBJ1-1,NA,NA,TRBV7-9,CASSRVDSRNTEAFF,TGTGCCAGCAGCCGGGTGGACAGTCGGAACACTGAAGCTTTCTTT
TRBJ1-1,NA,NA,TRBV7-9,CSSSLVTTESFF,TGTTCCAGCAGCTTAGTCACGACTGAGTCTTTCTTT
TRBJ2-3,NA,NA,TRBV14,CASSQGAVDTQYF,TGTGCCAGCAGCCAAGGAGCTGTAGATACGCAGTATTTT
TRBJ1-4,NA,NA,TRBV6-6,CASSSSKTATNEKLFF,TGTGCCAGCAGTTCTAGCAAGACCGCAACTAATGAAAAACTGTTTTTT
TRBJ1-1,NA,NA,TRBV7-2,CASSFSVNTEAFF,TGTGCCAGCAGCTTTTCGGTGAACACTGAAGCTTTCTTT
TRBJ1-2,NA,few,TRBV29-1,CSVEEGWGYTF,TGCAGCGTTGAGGAGGGTTGGGGCTACACCTTC
TRBJ1-1,NA,NA,TRBV5-1,CASSTAGVMNTEAFF,TGCGCCAGCAGCACCGCGGGGGTGATGAACACTGAAGCTTTCTTT
TRBJ1-5,TRBD1,NA,TRBV5-1,CASSLQGAVNQPQHF,TGCGCCAGCAGCTTACAGGGGGCTGTCAATCAGCCCCAGCATTTT
TRBJ1-1,TRBD1,NA,TRBV15,CATSNNQGARDTEAFF,TGTGCCACCAGCAACAACCAGGGGGCTCGCGACACTGAAGCTTTCTTT
TRBJ1-5,NA,once,TRBV19,CASSAPQGLGQPQHF,TGTGCCAGTAGTGCCCCCCAGGGTTTAGGTCAGCCCCAGCATTTT
TRBJ2-2,TRBD1,NA,TRBV7-6,CASSLRQGYTGELFF,TGTGCCAGCAGCTTGCGACAGGGCTACACCGGGGAGCTGTTTTTT
TRBJ2-2,NA,NA,TRBV7-8,CASSLVGSGELFF,TGTGCCAGCAGCTTAGTTGGGAGCGGGGAGCTGTTTTTT
TRBJ2-5,NA,NA,TRBV7-7,CASSPTLQETQYF,TGTGCCAGCAGCCCCACACTACAAGAGACCCAGTACTTC
TRBJ2-1,NA,once,TRBV28,CATQGGPQGQFF,TGTGCCACACAGGGTGGGCCCCAGGGGCAGTTCTTC
TRBJ2-2,NA,NA,TRBV7-2,CASSTLGPNTGELLF,TGTGCCAGCAGCACCCTTGGGCCGAACACCGGGGAGCTGCTTTTT
TRBJ2-1,TRBD1,NA,TRBV9,CASSVTGGRQFF,TGTGCCAGCAGCGTTACAGGGGGTCGGCAGTTCTTC
TRBJ2-2,NA,NA,TRBV19,CASNVRVTGELFF,TGTGCCAGTAACGTGCGGGTCACCGGGGAGCTGTTTTTT
TRBJ2-7,NA,NA,TRBV2,CASREVAYEQYF,TGTGCCAGCAGAGAGGTTGCCTACGAGCAGTACTTC
TRBJ2-2,NA,few,TRBV5-1,CASSLGSDRTNTGELFF,TGCGCCAGCAGCTTGGGCAGTGACAGGACTAACACCGGGGAGCTGTTTTTT
TRBJ1-4,TRBD1,NA,TRBV11-2,CASAGTGYEKLFF,TGTGCCAGCGCCGGGACAGGCTACGAAAAACTGTTTTTT
TRBJ1-1,NA,NA,TRBV6-1,CASSATGSRAEAFF,TGTGCCAGCAGTGCTACAGGGTCTAGGGCTGAAGCTTTCTTT
TRBJ1-2,TRBD1,few,TRBV7-2,CASSPGTGKNYGYTF,TGTGCCAGCAGCCCAGGGACAGGGAAAAACTATGGCTACACCTTC
TRBJ1-2,TRBD1,NA,TRBV27,CASSPRTGKANYGYTF,TGTGCCAGCAGTCCGAGGACAGGAAAAGCTAACTATGGCTACACCTTC
TRBJ2-6,NA,NA,TRBV7-3,CASSPQRAGANVLTF,TGTGCCAGCAGCCCGCAGAGGGCGGGGGCCAACGTCCTGACTTTC
TRBJ1-4,NA,NA,TRBV7-2,CASSVGTRGYEKLFF,TGTGCCAGCAGCGTTGGGACCCGGGGGTATGAAAAACTGTTTTTT